This TCR beta chain derives from a study of OX40 agonist ivuxolimab in advanced cancers. Across the whole study: Patients undergoing dose escalation presented with hepatocellular carcinoma, melanoma, renal cell or head and neck cancer.

Clones were sequenced by immunoSEQ multiplex PCR, and TCRdb holds only the in-frame ones, with some missing. The sample holds roughly 15,000 clones, roughly 90% seen once. Trimming cost V 0 bases and J 2 bases, with 3 bases left between them. The V gene's germline CDR1 is SGHTS and CDR2 YDEGEE. The CDR3 runs 12 residues. This clone was observed a single time. The source is an adult with an advanced solid tumor such as melanoma, head and neck, liver or kidney cancer. Sequencing used CD4+ or CD8+ T cells sorted from blood, obtained in a trial of the OX40 agonist ivuxolimab. The J gene is TRBJ2-7, the V gene TRBV5-8; D remains unclear. The DNA for the CDR3 is TGTGCCAGCAGCTTGGCAACCTACGAGCAGTACTTC. The encoded protein is CASSLATYEQYF.